The rows below give T cell receptor beta chains drawn from one sample of a study of shared clonotypes between healthy human individuals. The assay was immunoSEQ multiplex PCR, and TCRdb's table has in-frame clones only and misses some. This repertoire shows around 2.3 million clones, around 95% found once; its top ten account for roughly 0.13%. Material: naive CD4+ T cells sorted from blood. The receptors shown here come from a man younger than 30 in good health. Each CDR3 is given with its conserved first and last residue. A D gene is named only where the DNA matches it firmly. Part of the rows lack a size; the others show once, few, many or a class for expanded clones.

TRBV5-1	NA	TRBJ2-2	NA	CASSFKSGELFF	TGCGCCAGCAGCTTTAAGTCCGGGGAGCTGTTTTTT
TRBV20-1	NA	TRBJ1-2	NA	CSAAEGIRF	TGCAGTGCTGCCGAGGGGATCCGTTTT
TRBV7-2	NA	TRBJ1-1	NA	CASSLREFAEAFF	TGTGCCAGCAGCTTAAGGGAGTTCGCTGAAGCTTTCTTT
TRBV4-3	NA	TRBJ2-3	NA	CASSQDRKLRDGTDTQYF	TGCGCCAGCAGCCAAGATCGTAAATTAAGGGATGGCACAGATACGCAGTATTTT
TRBV6-1	NA	TRBJ1-2	NA	CASSEAGSSSYGYTF	TGTGCCAGCAGTGAAGCTGGCAGTAGCTCCTATGGCTACACCTTC
TRBV4-1	NA	TRBJ1-3	TRBD1	CASSQVSNRGMPGNTIYF	TGCGCCAGCAGCCAAGTCTCCAACAGGGGGATGCCTGGAAACACCATATATTTT
TRBV5-1	NA	TRBJ2-5	TRBD2	CASSLGLAGVGETQYF	TGCGCCAGCAGCTTGGGACTAGCGGGAGTCGGGGAGACCCAGTACTTC
TRBV5-6	NA	TRBJ2-5	TRBD2	CASSLGAGGGQETQYF	TGTGCCAGCAGCTTGGGAGCGGGAGGAGGACAAGAGACCCAGTACTTC
TRBV4-1	NA	TRBJ2-3	TRBD2	CASSQETTSGGTDTQYF	TGCGCCAGCAGCCAAGAAACGACTAGCGGGGGCACAGATACGCAGTATTTT
TRBV11-1	NA	TRBJ1-1	NA	CASSFVQSNTEAFF	TGTGCCAGCAGCTTTGTGCAGTCGAACACTGAAGCTTTCTTT
TRBV6-6	NA	TRBJ1-5	NA	CASRSPGVQPQHF	TGTGCCAGCAGAAGCCCAGGGGTGCAGCCCCAGCATTTT
TRBV27	once	TRBJ2-3	NA	CASSLLAPSTDTQYF	TGTGCCAGCAGTTTACTAGCACCTAGCACAGATACGCAGTATTTT
TRBV5-4	NA	TRBJ1-3	NA	CASSLPGSGNTIYF	TGTGCCAGCAGCTTGCCCGGCTCTGGAAACACCATATATTTT
TRBV11-3	NA	TRBJ2-1	TRBD2	CASSRGLNNEQFF	TGTGCCAGCAGTAGGGGACTAAACAATGAGCAGTTCTTC
TRBV11-3	NA	TRBJ2-7	NA	CASSLDSGEQYF	TGTGCCAGCAGCTTAGATTCAGGCGAGCAGTACTTC
TRBV2	few	TRBJ1-5	TRBD1	CASSEAQGGRQPQHF	TGTGCCAGCAGTGAAGCGCAAGGGGGCCGGCAGCCCCAGCATTTT
TRBV7-3	NA	TRBJ2-1	TRBD1	CASSADRLINNEQFF	TGTGCCAGCAGCGCGGACAGGCTAATAAACAATGAGCAGTTCTTC
TRBV5-1	NA	TRBJ2-3	TRBD2	CASRLPGLAGGRGDTQYF	TGCGCCAGCAGACTGCCGGGACTAGCGGGGGGGCGTGGAGATACGCAGTATTTT
TRBV6-5	NA	TRBJ1-1	NA	CASSPGSSLNTEAFF	TGTGCCAGCAGTCCGGGATCCTCACTGAACACTGAAGCTTTCTTT
TRBV10-3	NA	TRBJ2-7	NA	CAISESTSYEQYF	TGTGCCATCAGTGAGTCGACCAGCTACGAGCAGTACTTC
TRBV9	NA	TRBJ1-4	NA	CASNQGGVGEKLFF	TGTGCCAGCAATCAGGGCGGGGTTGGTGAAAAACTGTTTTTT
TRBV6-1	NA	TRBJ2-1	TRBD2	CASSEAVLAGGEQFF	TGTGCCAGCAGTGAAGCAGTACTAGCGGGAGGTGAGCAGTTCTTC
TRBV30	NA	TRBJ1-1	TRBD1	CAWSRDRGQGYTEAFF	TGTGCCTGGAGCAGAGACCGCGGACAGGGTTACACTGAAGCTTTCTTT
TRBV5-1	NA	TRBJ2-7	TRBD1	CASSGETDRGTYEQYF	TGCGCCAGCAGCGGGGAGACGGACAGGGGGACCTACGAGCAGTACTTC
TRBV5-8	NA	TRBJ2-3	TRBD2	CASSAGLVKPADTQYF	TGTGCCAGCAGCGCGGGACTAGTAAAGCCCGCAGATACGCAGTATTTT
TRBV10-3	NA	TRBJ2-7	NA	CAISAVGGYEQYF	TGTGCCATCAGTGCTGTGGGCGGCTACGAGCAGTACTTC
TRBV5-1	NA	TRBJ2-1	NA	CASRRDASSYNEQFF	TGCGCCAGCCGGAGGGACGCCAGCTCCTACAATGAGCAGTTCTTC
TRBV10-3	NA	TRBJ1-1	NA	CAITRTENTEAFF	TGTGCCATCACCAGAACAGAGAACACTGAAGCTTTCTTT
TRBV28	NA	TRBJ2-6	NA	CASSLDLGSSGANVLTF	TGTGCCAGCAGTTTGGATTTGGGCTCCTCTGGGGCCAACGTCCTGACTTTC
TRBV10-2	NA	TRBJ2-1	NA	CASSEIGKQFF	TGCGCCAGCAGTGAGATCGGTAAGCAGTTCTTC
TRBV7-9	once	TRBJ2-1	NA	CASSLQGGNEQFF	TGTGCCAGCAGCTTGCAGGGGGGGAATGAGCAGTTCTTC
TRBV6-1	NA	TRBJ2-1	NA	CASSEGALRGNEQFF	TGTGCCAGCAGTGAAGGAGCATTACGGGGAAATGAGCAGTTCTTC
TRBV28	NA	TRBJ2-7	TRBD2	CASSIPSGTYEQYF	TGTGCCAGCAGTATACCTAGCGGAACCTACGAGCAGTACTTC
TRBV11-2	NA	TRBJ2-6	NA	CASSFAGANVLTF	TGTGCCAGCAGCTTTGCTGGGGCCAACGTCCTGACTTTC
TRBV5-1	NA	TRBJ1-5	NA	CASSLEAGNQPQHF	TGCGCCAGCAGCTTGGAGGCCGGGAATCAGCCCCAGCATTTT
TRBV5-1	NA	TRBJ2-3	TRBD2	CASSLVAGEITDTQYF	TGCGCCAGCAGCTTGGTAGCGGGAGAGATAACAGATACGCAGTATTTT
TRBV9	NA	TRBJ2-7	NA	CASSVGTKPYEQYF	TGTGCCAGCAGCGTAGGGACAAAACCCTACGAGCAGTACTTC
TRBV11-2	NA	TRBJ2-2	NA	CASSHVEGWAGELFF	TGTGCCAGCAGCCACGTTGAGGGCTGGGCCGGGGAGCTGTTTTTT
TRBV6-6	NA	TRBJ2-5	TRBD2	CASSLLAEETQYF	TGTGCCAGCAGTTTACTAGCGGAAGAGACCCAGTACTTC
TRBV5-4	NA	TRBJ2-7	TRBD2	CASSPGGGGYEQYF	TGTGCCAGCAGTCCCGGCGGGGGAGGATACGAGCAGTACTTC
TRBV4-1	NA	TRBJ2-5	TRBD2	CASSHAGLALIGLETQYF	TGCGCCAGCAGCCACGCGGGACTAGCGCTGATAGGATTGGAGACCCAGTACTTC
TRBV11-2	NA	TRBJ2-7	TRBD2	CASPSSWRGGLYEQYF	TGTGCCAGCCCCTCAAGCTGGCGGGGGGGCCTCTACGAGCAGTACTTC
TRBV27	NA	TRBJ2-1	NA	CASSWDVQTRGNEQFF	TGTGCCAGCAGTTGGGACGTGCAGACCCGTGGGAATGAGCAGTTCTTC
TRBV19	NA	TRBJ1-6	NA	CASTDSLGGIGSPLHF	TGTGCCAGTACTGATTCTCTGGGAGGGATTGGATCACCCCTCCACTTT